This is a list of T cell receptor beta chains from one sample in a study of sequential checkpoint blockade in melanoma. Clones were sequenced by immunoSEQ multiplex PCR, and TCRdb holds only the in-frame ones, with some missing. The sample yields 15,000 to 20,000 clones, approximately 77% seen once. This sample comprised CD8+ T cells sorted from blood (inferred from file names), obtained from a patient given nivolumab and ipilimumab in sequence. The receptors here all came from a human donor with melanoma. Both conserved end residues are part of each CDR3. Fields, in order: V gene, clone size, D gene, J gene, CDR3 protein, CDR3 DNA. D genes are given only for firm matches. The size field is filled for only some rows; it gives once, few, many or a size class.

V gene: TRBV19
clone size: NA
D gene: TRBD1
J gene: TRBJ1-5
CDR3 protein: CASSIGQGVNQPQHF
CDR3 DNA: TGTGCCAGTAGTATTGGGCAGGGGGTGAATCAGCCCCAGCATTTT

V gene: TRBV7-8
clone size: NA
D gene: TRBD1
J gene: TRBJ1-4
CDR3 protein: CASSGPGQGREKLFF
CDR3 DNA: TGTGCCAGCAGCGGACCGGGACAGGGAAGGGAAAAACTGTTTTTT

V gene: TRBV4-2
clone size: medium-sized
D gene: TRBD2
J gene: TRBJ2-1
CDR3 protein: CASRPSVAGGYNEQFF
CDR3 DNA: TGTGCCAGCAGACCCAGCGTTGCGGGAGGCTACAATGAGCAGTTCTTC

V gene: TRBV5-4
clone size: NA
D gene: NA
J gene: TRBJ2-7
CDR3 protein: CASSFAGSYEQYF
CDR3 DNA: TGTGCCAGCAGCTTTGCGGGTTCCTACGAGCAGTACTTC

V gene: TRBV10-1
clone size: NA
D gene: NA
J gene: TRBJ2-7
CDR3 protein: CASSLDRSYEQYF
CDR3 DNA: TGCGCCAGCAGCCTGGACAGATCCTACGAGCAGTACTTC

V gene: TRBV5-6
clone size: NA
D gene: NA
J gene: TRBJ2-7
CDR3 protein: CASSLVPDSNEQYF
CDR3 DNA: TGTGCCAGCAGCTTGGTTCCCGACAGCAACGAGCAGTACTTC

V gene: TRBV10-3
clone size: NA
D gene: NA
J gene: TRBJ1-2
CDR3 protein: CAISDRQAYGYTF
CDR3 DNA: TGTGCCATCAGTGATCGACAGGCTTATGGCTACACCTTC

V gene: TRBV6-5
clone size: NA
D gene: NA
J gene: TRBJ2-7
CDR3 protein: CTSSLSASSYEQYF
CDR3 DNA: TGTACCAGCAGCCTCTCCGCTAGCTCCTACGAGCAGTACTTC

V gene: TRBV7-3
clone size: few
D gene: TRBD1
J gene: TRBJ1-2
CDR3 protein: CASSFPGQGFDGYGYTF
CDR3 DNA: TGTGCCAGCAGCTTTCCGGGACAGGGGTTTGACGGCTATGGCTACACCTTC

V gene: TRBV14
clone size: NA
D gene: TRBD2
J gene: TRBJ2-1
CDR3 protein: CASSQVAGGYNEQFF
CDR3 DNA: TGTGCCAGCAGCCAAGTGGCGGGAGGCTACAATGAGCAGTTCTTC

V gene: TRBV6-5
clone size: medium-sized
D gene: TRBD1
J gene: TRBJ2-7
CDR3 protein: CASSYRGDRELYEQYF
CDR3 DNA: TGTGCCAGCAGTTACCGGGGGGACAGGGAACTCTACGAGCAGTACTTC

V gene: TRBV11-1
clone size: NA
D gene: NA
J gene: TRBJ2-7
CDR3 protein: CASSTRTHRGSYEQYF
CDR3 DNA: TGTGCCAGCAGCACCCGGACCCACCGGGGCTCCTACGAGCAGTACTTC

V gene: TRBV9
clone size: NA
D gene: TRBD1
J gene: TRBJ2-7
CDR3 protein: CASSAGTGASYEQYF
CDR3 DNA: TGTGCCAGCAGCGCCGGGACAGGGGCTTCCTACGAGCAGTACTTC

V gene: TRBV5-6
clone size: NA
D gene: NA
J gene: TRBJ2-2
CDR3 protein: CASSPGQNTGELFF
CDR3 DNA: TGTGCCAGCAGCCCTGGACAGAACACCGGGGAGCTGTTTTTT

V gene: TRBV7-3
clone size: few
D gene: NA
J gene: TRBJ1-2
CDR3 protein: CASSPDEAGYDYGYTF
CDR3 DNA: TGTGCCAGCAGCCCCGACGAGGCAGGGTACGACTATGGCTACACCTTC

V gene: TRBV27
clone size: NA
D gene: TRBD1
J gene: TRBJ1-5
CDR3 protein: CAPTRDRIQPQHF
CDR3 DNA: TGTGCCCCCACGAGGGACAGGATTCAGCCCCAGCATTTT

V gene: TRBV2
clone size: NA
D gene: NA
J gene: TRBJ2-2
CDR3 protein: CATYSPNTGELFF
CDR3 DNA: TGTGCCACCTACTCGCCGAACACCGGGGAGCTGTTTTTT

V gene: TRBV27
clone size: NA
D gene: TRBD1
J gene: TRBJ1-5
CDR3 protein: CASSSRQGSNQPQHF
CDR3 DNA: TGTGCCAGCAGTTCCCGACAGGGCAGCAATCAGCCCCAGCATTTT

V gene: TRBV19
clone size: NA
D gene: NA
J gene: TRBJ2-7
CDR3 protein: CASSILGGVYIYEQYF
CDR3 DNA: TGTGCCAGTAGTATCCTAGGGGGTGTGTATATCTACGAGCAGTACTTC

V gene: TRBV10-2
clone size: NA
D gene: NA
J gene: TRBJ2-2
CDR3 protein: CATSLTGSRTGELFF
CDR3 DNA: TGCGCCACCTCATTGACAGGATCAAGGACCGGGGAGCTGTTTTTT

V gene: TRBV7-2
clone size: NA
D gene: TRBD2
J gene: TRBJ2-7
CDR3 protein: CASSLALAGSYEQYF
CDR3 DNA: TGTGCCAGCAGCTTAGCGTTAGCGGGAAGCTACGAGCAGTACTTC

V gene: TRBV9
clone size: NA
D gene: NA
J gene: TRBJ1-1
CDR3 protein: CASSPNSGRGNTEAFF
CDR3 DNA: TGTGCCAGCAGCCCAAATTCGGGCAGGGGGAACACTGAAGCTTTCTTT

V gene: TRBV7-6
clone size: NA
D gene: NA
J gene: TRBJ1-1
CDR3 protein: CASSLGESNTEAFF
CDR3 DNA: TGTGCCAGCAGCTTAGGGGAGTCGAACACTGAAGCTTTCTTT

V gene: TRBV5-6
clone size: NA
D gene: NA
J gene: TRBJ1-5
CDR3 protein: CASSLVNGNQPQHF
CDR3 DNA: TGTGCCAGCAGCTTGGTAAATGGCAATCAGCCCCAGCATTTT

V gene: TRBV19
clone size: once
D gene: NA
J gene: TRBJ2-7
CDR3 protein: CASSIGGDSYEQYF
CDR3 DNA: TGTGCCAGTAGTATAGGCGGGGACAGCTACGAGCAGTACTTC

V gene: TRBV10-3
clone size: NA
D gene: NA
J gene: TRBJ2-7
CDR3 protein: CATRDNSYEQYF
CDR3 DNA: TGTGCCACCCGGGACAACTCCTACGAGCAGTACTTC

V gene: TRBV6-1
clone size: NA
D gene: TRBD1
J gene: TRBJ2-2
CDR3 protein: CASGQVGDTGELFF
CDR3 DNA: TGTGCCAGTGGACAGGTTGGGGACACCGGGGAGCTGTTTTTT

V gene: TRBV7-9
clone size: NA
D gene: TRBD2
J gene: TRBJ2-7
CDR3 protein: CASSQDSSGYSYEQYF
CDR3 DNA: TGTGCCAGCAGCCAAGATAGTAGCGGGTACTCCTACGAGCAGTACTTC

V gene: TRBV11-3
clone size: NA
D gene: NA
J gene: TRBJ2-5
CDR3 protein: CASSPENQETQYF
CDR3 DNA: TGTGCCAGCAGCCCCGAGAACCAAGAGACCCAGTACTTC

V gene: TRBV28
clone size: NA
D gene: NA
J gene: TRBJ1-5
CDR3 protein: CASSPLSGSSNQPQHF
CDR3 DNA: TGTGCCAGCAGTCCCCTCTCAGGCAGCAGCAATCAGCCCCAGCATTTT

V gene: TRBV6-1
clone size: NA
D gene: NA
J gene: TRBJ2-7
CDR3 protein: CASSESLGVHEQYF
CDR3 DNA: TGTGCCAGCAGTGAGAGTTTAGGGGTCCACGAGCAGTACTTC

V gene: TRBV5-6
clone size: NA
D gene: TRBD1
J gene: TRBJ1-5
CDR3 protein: CASSSGQGNQPQHF
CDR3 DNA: TGTGCCAGCAGTTCGGGACAGGGCAATCAGCCCCAGCATTTT

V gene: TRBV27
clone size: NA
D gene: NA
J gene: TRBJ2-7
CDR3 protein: CASSLFAYEQYF
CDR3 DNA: TGTGCCAGCAGTTTATTCGCCTACGAGCAGTACTTC

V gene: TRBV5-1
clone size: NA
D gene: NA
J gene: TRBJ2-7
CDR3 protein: CASSVDPSSYEQYF
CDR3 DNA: TGCGCCAGCAGCGTCGATCCGAGCTCCTACGAGCAGTACTTC

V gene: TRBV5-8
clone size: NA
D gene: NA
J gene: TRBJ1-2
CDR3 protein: CASSLGQNYGYTF
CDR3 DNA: TGTGCCAGCAGCTTGGGACAGAATTATGGCTACACCTTC

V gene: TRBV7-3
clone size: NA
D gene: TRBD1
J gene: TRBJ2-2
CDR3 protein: CASSFQGAAGELFF
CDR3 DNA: TGTGCCAGCAGCTTCCAGGGGGCGGCTGGGGAGCTGTTTTTT

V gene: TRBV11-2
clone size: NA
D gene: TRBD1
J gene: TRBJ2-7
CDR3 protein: CASSLEGTGGFPAYEQYF
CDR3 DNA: TGTGCCAGCAGCTTAGAAGGGACAGGGGGTTTCCCGGCCTACGAGCAGTACTTC

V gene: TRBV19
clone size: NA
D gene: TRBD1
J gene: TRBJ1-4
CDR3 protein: CASSTRGPNEKLFF
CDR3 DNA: TGTGCCAGTAGTACGAGGGGGCCCAATGAAAAACTGTTTTTT

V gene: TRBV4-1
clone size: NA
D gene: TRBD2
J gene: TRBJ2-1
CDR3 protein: CASSQDPLAGGGEQFF
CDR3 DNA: TGCGCCAGCAGCCAAGATCCACTAGCGGGAGGCGGTGAGCAGTTCTTC

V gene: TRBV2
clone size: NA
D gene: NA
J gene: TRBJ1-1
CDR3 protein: CASSVRIMNTEAFF
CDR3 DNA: TGTGCCAGCAGTGTCAGGATCATGAACACTGAAGCTTTCTTT